One sample yielded the 8 T cell receptor beta chains listed below, sequenced in a study of shared clonotypes between healthy human individuals (dated by TCRdb to the early 2020s). The library came from the immunoSEQ multiplex PCR assay. Here the immuneACCESS table is served through TCRdb, limited to in-frame sequences with V and J called. Missing clones are a known gap in these copies; in checked studies unresolved V genes cover under half, and the rest lacks a known reason. Within this sample are some 1,900,000 clones, with just under 95% of them counted one time only. The ten most abundant clones make up more than 0.95% of the sample. CD8 naive samples were obtained by positive selection for CCR7 among CD45RO-negative cells, yielding a CD45RA+CCR7+ population from which TemRA cells were excluded. Sequenced sample: naive CD8+ T cells sorted from blood. Sample cell subset or site, as interpreted from the label and publication: CD45RA+CCR7+. The source of these receptors is a man between 18 and 35 years old in good health.

The rearrangement uses TRBV6-1 and TRBJ2-7; no definite D call. The ends were cut back, 10 bases at V and 0 bases at J, with 16 bases in the middle. CDR1 is MNHNS, CDR2 SASEGT, per germline. This CDR3 region has 14 residues. The CDR3 spells CATQDPRSSYEQYF. CDR3 nucleotides: TGTGCCACCCAGGATCCCAGAAGCTCCTACGAGCAGTACTTC.

The rearrangement joins TRBV6-6 to TRBJ2-7; D ambiguous. This CDR3 contains 13 residues. Germline V CDR1 and CDR2: MNHNY, SVGAGI (reference sequence). V lost 5 bases and J 5 bases, leaving 13 bases between the germline ends. The CDR3 nucleotides read TGTGCCAGCAGTCTCGTACTGGAAAACGAGCAGTACTTC. It yields the protein CASSLVLENEQYF.

This chain links TRBV27 with TRBJ1-6, with 9 positions matching TRBD1. V lost 5 bases, J lost 11 bases, and 19 bases stayed unmatched. CDR1 is MNHEY, CDR2 SMNVEV, per germline (reference sequence). The CDR3 extends over 18 amino acids. The CDR3 here is CASSPGQGVFGGRTPLHF. The CDR3 DNA reads TGTGCCAGCAGTCCGGGACAGGGTGTCTTTGGAGGGAGAACACCCCTCCACTTT.

A note on this clone: The identical CDR3 is also encoded by other nucleotide sequences in the sample. This chain links TRBV7-9 with TRBJ2-5; no reliable D call. The CDR3 has 12 amino acids. The V gene's germline CDR1 is SEHNR and CDR2 FQNEAQ (reference sequence). Trimming removed 2 bases from V and 5 bases from J, with 6 bases in between. For the CDR3, the DNA is TGTGCCAGCAGCTTATTTGGGGAGACCCAGTACTTC. Protein product: CASSLFGETQYF.

The chain couples TRBV2 to TRBJ2-1; D remains ambiguous. The CDR3 runs to 13 residues. The V gene lost 8 bases and the J gene lost 3 bases, with 11 bases spanning the gap. Germline V gene sequence: CDR1 SNHLY, CDR2 FYNNEI. The CDR3 region is CASAATYYNEQFF. In DNA form, the CDR3 reads TGTGCCAGCGCCGCCACCTACTACAATGAGCAGTTCTTC.

This clone was seen only once. The genes are TRBV6-5 and TRBJ2-2, with D perhaps matching TRBD1 or TRBD2 (5 bases each). Germline values: CDR1 MNHEY, CDR2 SVGAGI. Trimming removed 2 bases from V and 6 bases from J, with 13 bases in between. CDR3 length: 15 residues. The CDR3 DNA is TGTGCCAGCAGTTACCAGACCCTGGGGGCCGGGGAGCTGTTTTTT. Translation gives CASSYQTLGAGELFF.

The chain couples TRBV9 to TRBJ2-3; D unclear. This CDR3 comprises 15 residues. CDR1 is SGDLS and CDR2 is YYNGEE in the germline V gene. V lost 0 bases and J 7 bases, leaving 15 bases between the germline ends. This CDR3 reads CASSVADGVENTQYF. In DNA, the CDR3 is TGTGCCAGCAGCGTAGCGGACGGAGTCGAAAATACGCAGTATTTT. Drawing the rest from reference TRBV9 and TRBJ2-3, the complete variable domain is DSGVTQTPKHLITATGQRVTLRCSPRSGDLSVYWYQQSLDQGLQFLIQYYNGEERAKGNILERFSAQQFPDLHSELNLSSLELGDSALYFCASSVADGVENTQYFGPGTRLTVL.

The chain employs TRBV10-1 and TRBJ2-2; no reliable D call. The length of the CDR3 is 13 residues. Deletions cut 3 bases from V and 7 bases from J, with 9 bases between. Germline loops: CDR1 WNHNN, CDR2 SYGVQD (reference sequence). The CDR3: CASSDSAFGELFF. In DNA form, the CDR3 reads TGCGCCAGCAGTGACTCGGCTTTCGGGGAGCTGTTTTTT.